This T cell receptor beta chain was identified during a study of breast tumors, draining lymph nodes, adjacent tissues. General observations from the study: Compared with basal-like, luminal-like tumors shared significantly more repertoire with nontumor tissue. Data only fit, rather than demonstrated, lymph node origin of most tumor T cells. Data fit most tumor T cells coming from lymph node, expanding in tumor.

The germline CDR1 and CDR2 sequences are SGHVS and FNYEAQ. The ends were cut back, 6 bases at V and 5 bases at J, with 17 bases in the middle. CDR3 length: 14 amino acids. TCRdb called the multiplex PCR reads again in MiXCR, with one record for every CDR3 protein. The top ten clones hold 8% to 9% of a sample with approximately 90,000 distinct CDR3 sequences, approximately 31% of them seen once. The lymph nodes were axillary draining lymph nodes from breast cancer patients. The table lists this clonotype with many counts. The antigen is undetermined. The receptor's source is a female donor with breast cancer. Some clones in this sample may be carry-over from other donors' samples. Specimen: axillary lymph node tissue. This chain connects TRBV7-6 to TRBJ2-7; D is possibly TRBD1 (7 bases). CDR3 nucleotide sequence: TGTGCCAGCAGTACACAGGGGAGGTGGGACGAGCAGTACTTC. Protein product: CASSTQGRWDEQYF.